The rows below give T cell receptor beta chains drawn from one sample of a study of cytomegalovirus exposure and HLA in healthy donors. Data came from immunoSEQ multiplex PCR; TCRdb stores just in-frame clones and leaves some out. The sample shows around 130,000 clones, around three quarters of them seen only once. Sequenced: PBMCs. These TCRs come from a young man in good health and CMV-seronegative. Each CDR3 is given with its conserved first and last residue. The order of the fields is V gene, CDR3 protein.

V: TRBV5-1; CDR3: CASSLGTASGNTIYF
V: TRBV7-9; CDR3: CSSSFGDRDPTEAFF
V: TRBV25-1; CDR3: CASREDRGGGGYTF
V: TRBV5-1; CDR3: CASSLASGRNEKLFF
V: TRBV5-4; CDR3: CASSSGTGGYNEQFF
V: TRBV30; CDR3: CAWSKGRGAYGYTF
V: TRBV6-6; CDR3: CASSYDRVSGNTIYF
V: TRBV7-8; CDR3: CASLAREGGQETQYF
V: TRBV4-2; CDR3: CASSQGLAGTDTQYF
V: TRBV15; CDR3: CATSTRQGRTNEKLFF
V: TRBV7-6; CDR3: CASSLLGEEDYGYTF
V: TRBV7-6; CDR3: CASSLGERDYEQYF
V: TRBV27; CDR3: CASKRAADTQYF
V: TRBV10-1; CDR3: CASSEREGPNEQFF
V: TRBV5-6; CDR3: CASSLVGANYGYTF
V: TRBV10-1; CDR3: CAGSGPTGDSNQPQHF
V: TRBV7-9; CDR3: CASSLGSGRAVEQFF
V: TRBV30; CDR3: CALTGGPNTGELFF